Only a few counts were recorded for the clone carrying this T cell receptor (beta chain). Extracted RNA was reverse transcribed, and the resulting cDNA served as sequencing template. Method: immunoSEQ multiplex PCR; TCRdb's copy keeps in-frame clones and lacks some. The table records about 160,000 clones, 45% to 60% of them present only once. The CDR3 has 17 residues. Germline CDR1 reads MGHDK; CDR2 reads SYGVNS. V trimming: 4 bases; J trimming: 1 base; junction bases outside the gene matches: 7. The data are from a study of CD8+ T cells in alopecia areata. For the study at large: Those patients who were treated received oral tofacitinib, which was given at 5 to 10 mg twice daily for moderate-to-severe alopecia areata. Treatment with tofacitinib (6 to 18 months) was followed by 6 months off drug.

The TCR was taken from a human donor with alopecia areata. Source material: CD4+ T cells sorted from blood. V is TRBV25-1 and J is TRBJ2-1; TRBD1 matches at 10 bases. The CDR3 DNA reads as TGTGCCAGCAGTGGAAGACAGGGGGCGAAATCCTACAATGAGCAGTTCTTC. It is translated as CASSGRQGAKSYNEQFF.